Listed here is a single TCR beta chain. The assay was immunoSEQ multiplex PCR, and TCRdb's table has in-frame clones only and misses some. The sample yields 130,000 to 150,000 clones, approximately 80% seen once. The data originate from a study of cytotoxic CD8 clonotypes in ibrutinib-treated CLL. Across the whole study: Response samples came after a median 12 months of treatment, range 6 to 36. Per sample, productive templates averaged around 230,000 and productive rearrangements averaged roughly 91,000.

This CDR3 contains 14 residues. Germline V gene data show CDR1 as MNHNY and CDR2 as SVGAGI (reference sequence). The V and J ends lost 3 bases and 5 bases respectively, with 11 bases between them. The chain joins TRBV6-6 to TRBJ2-1, with D unresolved. The TCR was taken from a human donor with chronic lymphocytic leukemia. Sequences were derived from PBMCs, sampled after 12 months of ibrutinib treatment. The CDR3 is CASSYPGGNNEQFF. In nucleotides, the CDR3 is TGTGCCAGCAGTTATCCCGGTGGCAACAATGAGCAGTTCTTC.